This is a list of T cell receptor beta chains from one sample in a study of response to subunit inactivated influenza vaccine. TCRdb recomputed calls from the RT-PCR reads with MiXCR, one row per CDR3 protein. The profile shows roughly 700,000 distinct CDR3 sequences, 15% to 18% of them singletons. The starting material was PBMCs from blood, obtained 11 to 12 days after vaccination. The receptors stem from a man in his fifties or sixties who received an inactivated influenza vaccine. CDR3s include the opening cysteine and the closing phenylalanine or tryptophan. A D gene is named only where the DNA matches it firmly. Not all rows give a size; the values are once, few, many and, for expanded clones, a class.

size	V	D	J	CDR3	DNA
NA	TRBV20-1	NA	TRBJ2-2	CSARILKVRNTGELFF	TGCAGTGCTAGAATCCTCAAGGTCCGAAACACCGGGGAGCTGTTTTTT
NA	TRBV2	NA	TRBJ2-7	CATKPWGVEQYF	TGTGCCACTAAACCCTGGGGGGTCGAGCAGTACTTC
few	TRBV9	NA	TRBJ1-4	CASSAGLPFNEKLFF	TGTGCCAGCAGCGCGGGGTTGCCTTTTAATGAAAAACTGTTTTTT
few	TRBV15	NA	TRBJ1-2	CATSRDGVGGYTF	TGTGCCACCAGCAGAGACGGGGTAGGCGGCTACACCTTC
many	TRBV5-1	TRBD2	TRBJ2-1	CASSLGRLALYNEQFF	TGCGCCAGCAGCTTGGGTAGACTAGCCTTATACAATGAGCAGTTCTTC
many	TRBV5-1	NA	TRBJ1-6	CASSLSGPDKGFSPLHF	TGCGCCAGCAGCTTGAGCGGTCCGGACAAAGGTTTTTCACCCCTCCACTTT
many	TRBV12-3/TRBV12-4	NA	TRBJ1-5	CASSFGAISGQPQHF	TGTGCCAGCAGTTTTGGGGCCATCAGTGGACAGCCCCAGCATTTT
few	TRBV6-2/TRBV6-3	TRBD2	TRBJ2-1	CASRTSGSFVYNEQFF	TGTGCCAGCCGGACTAGCGGGAGTTTTGTCTACAATGAGCAGTTCTTC
NA	TRBV20-1	NA	TRBJ2-7	CSAPRGEGPLEQYF	TGCAGTGCCCCTAGGGGGGAGGGCCCTCTCGAGCAGTACTTC
NA	TRBV4-1	NA	TRBJ2-7	CASSQDRTFYSYEQYF	TGCGCCAGCAGCCAAGATCGGACTTTCTACTCCTACGAGCAGTACTTC
NA	TRBV7-9	NA	TRBJ2-1	CASSRSGWGPYNEQFF	TGTGCCAGCAGCCGTAGCGGATGGGGCCCTTACAATGAGCAGTTCTTC
few	TRBV7-3	NA	TRBJ2-1	CASSLMRDNEQFF	TGTGCCAGCAGCTTAATGCGGGACAATGAGCAGTTCTTC
few	TRBV28	NA	TRBJ2-5	CASKQMYQETQYF	TGTGCCAGCAAACAGATGTACCAAGAGACCCAGTACTTC
many	TRBV5-1	NA	TRBJ2-2	CASSWDGNTGELFF	TGCGCCAGCAGCTGGGACGGGAACACCGGGGAGCTGTTTTTT
NA	TRBV3-1	TRBD2	TRBJ2-1	CASSQDGRLAVVF	TGTGCCAGCAGCCAAGATGGGAGACTAGCGGTTGTCTTC
many	TRBV29-1	NA	TRBJ2-5	CSVPIGVAQTQYF	TGCAGCGTGCCAATCGGGGTCGCACAGACCCAGTACTTC
few	TRBV3-1	NA	TRBJ2-5	CASSQGYTNGVETQYF	TGTGCCAGCAGCCAAGGCTATACTAATGGAGTCGAGACCCAGTACTTC
NA	TRBV12-3/TRBV12-4	TRBD1	TRBJ2-1	CASSLWRDRDNEQFF	TGTGCCAGCAGTTTATGGCGGGACAGGGACAATGAGCAGTTCTTC
few	TRBV4-2	TRBD2	TRBJ2-1	CASSQEIGRGYNEQFF	TGTGCCAGCAGCCAAGAGATTGGGCGGGGGTACAATGAGCAGTTCTTC
NA	TRBV2	NA	TRBJ1-1	CASSEVNRGAFF	TGTGCCAGCAGTGAGGTTAATCGAGGAGCTTTCTTT
many	TRBV20-1	NA	TRBJ1-5	CSAFTPGIRQPQHF	TGCAGTGCTTTTACTCCAGGGATCCGACAGCCCCAGCATTTT
few	TRBV6-5	NA	TRBJ1-3	CASRQTSFSGNTIYF	TGTGCCAGCAGACAAACTAGCTTCTCTGGAAACACCATATATTTT
NA	TRBV7-9	TRBD1	TRBJ2-7	CASSLGTGGYYEQYF	TGTGCCAGCAGCTTGGGCACAGGGGGATACTACGAGCAGTACTTC
NA	TRBV12-3/TRBV12-4	NA	TRBJ2-3	CASSLIGQVASRDTQYF	TGTGCCAGCAGTTTAATAGGTCAGGTGGCTTCGCGAGATACGCAGTATTTT
few	TRBV28	TRBD2	TRBJ2-1	CASSSYGTSGNPSYNEQFF	TGTGCCAGCAGTTCCTACGGGACTAGCGGGAACCCCTCCTACAATGAGCAGTTCTTC
many	TRBV7-6	TRBD1	TRBJ1-6	CASSLGTGSSPLHF	TGTGCCAGCAGCTTGGGGACAGGGTCATCACCCCTCCACTTT
NA	TRBV5-1	NA	TRBJ2-7	CASSLEALGYEQYF	TGCGCCAGCAGCTTAGAGGCCCTCGGATACGAGCAGTACTTC
few	TRBV29-1	NA	TRBJ1-2	CSVDSAGTSRGYTF	TGCAGCGTCGATAGTGCCGGGACCTCCCGCGGCTACACCTTC
NA	TRBV6-2/TRBV6-3	NA	TRBJ2-1	CASSYPREAFF	TGTGCCAGCAGTTACCCCAGGGAGGCGTTCTTC
few	TRBV6-2/TRBV6-3	TRBD1	TRBJ1-5	CASRAGQGAVGSNQPQHF	TGTGCCAGCAGAGCGGGACAGGGGGCGGTTGGAAGCAATCAGCCCCAGCATTTT
few	TRBV12-3/TRBV12-4	NA	TRBJ1-1	CASGVWRNTEAFF	TGTGCCAGCGGGGTATGGCGGAACACTGAAGCTTTCTTT